This entry features one TCR beta chain sequence. No cognate antigen has been identified for it. The input lacks base qualities; no much larger clone sits a single base away. The collaborating institutions used their own protocols to collect whole blood in K2EDTA tubes. For TCRbeta analysis, collaborators shipped samples in one of three forms: frozen whole blood, isolated PBMCs, or DNA extracted from either of those sample types. TCRbeta CDR3 regions were amplified from genomic DNA using the immunoSEQ Assay, a bias-controlled multiplex PCR. Under the source paper's analysis protocol: Nucleated cell counts per sample were estimated from amplification of reference gene primers within the assay. To quantify the absolute abundance of each unique TCRbeta CDR3 rearrangement, sequence reads were collapsed and filtered. For each sample, productive Simpson clonality was calculated as the square root of Simpson's diversity index across productive rearrangements. In TCRdb, the immuneACCESS table is reduced to in-frame sequences with V and J assigned. These tables do not hold every clone; where another copy was compared, an unresolved V gene accounts for under half, and the others remain unexplained. V and J calls and clone size follow that table, whereas D and trimming were derived from the DNA. This sample is represented by roughly 130,000 clones; about four fifths of them were singletons. The ten largest clones capture 9.5% to 15% of the sample.

These data are taken from a study of blood T cell repertoires in COVID-19 (dated by TCRdb to the early 2020s). Regarding the complete study: The collaborator samples originated in the United States, Italy and Spain and spanned the acute and convalescent phases of COVID-19. A freely available public database, intended as a resource for researchers studying the immune response to SARS-CoV-2, is where the repertoires were released. HLA class I and class II types, where available, came from metadata supplied by the sample provider rather than from assay-based typing. Sample metadata almost always included a de-identified subject ID, COVID-19 status, age in years and sex. The prospective study material was composed of cDNA or gDNA derived from T cells, B-cell-depleted T cells, or PBMCs. Samples came from the ongoing ImmuneRACE study (first 160 participants) plus 1,254 subjects from 6 global collaborators. The dataset comprised deeply sampled blood TCRbeta repertoires from subjects exposed to, actively infected with, or recovered from COVID-19. Here is what the overall study found, with its caveats: Clinical and demographic metadata were provided uncurated, with the amount varying by source and participant.

Spanning cysteine to phenylalanine, the CDR3 consists of 15 amino acids. This entry keeps only the CDR3 DNA: 45 bases, framed from base 1. CDR1 and CDR2 are drawn from the germline V gene (reference sequence): SGHAT, FQDESV. V and J are truncated by 0 bases and 6 bases respectively, leaving an intervening sequence of 14 bases. This chain is built from TRBV11-1 and TRBJ1-1, with TRBD1 tentatively as D gene (6 bases match). This receptor was obtained from a woman aged 60 to 75 with acute or convalescent COVID-19. Sequenced sample: peripheral blood. The sequenced DNA is TGTGCCAGCAGCTTAGCGGTCAGGGGATTCGCTGAAGCTTTCTTT. Translated, it gives CASSLAVRGFAEAFF.